This T cell receptor gamma chain was recovered during a study of γδ T cells in repeated Plasmodium falciparum infection. Germline V gene data show CDR1 as GITISATS and CDR2 as ISYDGTV (reference sequence). The CDR3 loop spans 17 amino acids. Germline trimming cut 2 bases from V and 9 bases from J; bases unmatched to any gene: 10. With CATT, TCRdb re-called clones from the multiplex PCR reads. The data hold 14,000 or so gamma-chain clones, with about 1.5% observed a single time. Worth noting for this clone: The TCRdb record carries a much larger clone's protein, which differs from this DNA's translation at residue 9; a read error is the likely cause, and the protein listed here is the DNA translation.

Bulk repertoires came from Vgamma9/Vdelta2+ or Vdelta2-negative gammadelta T cells flow-sorted from PBMC. V gene TRGV9 combines with J gene TRGJP. Since TCRdb gives no J gene, matching the DNA to germline was used here to assign it. Sequencing was carried out using gamma-delta T cells from blood. The receptor was derived from a pool of human donors (malaria-infected and uninfected, not separated). The CDR3 nucleotides are TGTGCCTTGTGGGAGGCGCCTTCCCGGTTGGGCAAAAAAATCAAGGTATTT. This codes for CALWEAPSRLGKKIKVF.